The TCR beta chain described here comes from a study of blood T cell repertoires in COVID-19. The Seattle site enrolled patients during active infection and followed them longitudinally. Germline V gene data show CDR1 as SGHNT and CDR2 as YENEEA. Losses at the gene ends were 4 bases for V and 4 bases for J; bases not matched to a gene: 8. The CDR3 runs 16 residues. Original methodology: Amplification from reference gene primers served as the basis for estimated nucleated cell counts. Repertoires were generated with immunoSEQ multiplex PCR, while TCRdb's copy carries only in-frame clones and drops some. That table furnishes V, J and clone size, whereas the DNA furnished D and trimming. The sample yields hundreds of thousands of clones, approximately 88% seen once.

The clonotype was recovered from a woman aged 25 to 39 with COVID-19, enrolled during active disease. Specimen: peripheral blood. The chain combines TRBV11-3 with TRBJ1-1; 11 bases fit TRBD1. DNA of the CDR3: TGTGCCAGCAGCTCGAGGACAGGGGGCGTCGGCACTGAAGCTTTCTTT. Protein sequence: CASSSRTGGVGTEAFF.